The T cell receptor (beta chain) described here comes from a study of cytomegalovirus exposure and HLA in healthy donors. Looking at the study overall: A prior study identified approximately 110 million unique TCR beta sequences from some 180 million T cells.

This clone was counted between two and nine times. Its specificity is not known. General study points: Specificity for CMV antigens was confirmed in vitro for a few of the CMV-associated chains.

The PCR contained 60 Vbeta and 13 Jbeta primers. Produced via immunoSEQ multiplex PCR; TCRdb's table is partial and in-frame only. The sample lists 150,000 to 200,000 clones; 62% were seen once. The trim removed 2 bases at V and 4 bases at J, leaving 6 bases unmatched. CDR1 is LNHDA and CDR2 is SQIVND in the germline V gene (reference sequence). The CDR3 is 15 amino acids. The TCR comes from a man aged 40-49 years in good health and CMV-seronegative. The chain combines TRBV19 with TRBJ1-2, with 8 bases that match TRBD1. The sample consisted of PBMCs. This CDR3 is CASSISDRGGYGYTF. CDR3 DNA sequence: TGTGCCAGTAGTATATCCGACAGGGGCGGCTATGGCTACACCTTC.